Listed below are T cell receptor beta chains from one sample, sequenced in a study of blood T cell repertoires in COVID-19. Clones were sequenced by immunoSEQ multiplex PCR, and TCRdb holds only the in-frame ones, with some missing. The repertoire holds fewer than 400,000 clones, about 90% seen once, with 1.5% to 2% in the top ten. The specimen was PBMCs or T cells enriched from blood (not recorded which). The receptors originated from a woman younger than 45 who had recovered from COVID-19. CDR3s include the opening cysteine and the closing phenylalanine or tryptophan. A D gene is named only where the DNA matches it firmly. Only some rows state a clone size, as once, few, many or a class for expanded clones.

D: -
V: TRBV13
size: -
J: TRBJ2-7
DNA: TGTGCCAGCAGCTTAGGGGGGCAGGGCGAGCAGTACTTC
CDR3: CASSLGGQGEQYF

D: -
V: TRBV7-9
size: -
J: TRBJ2-1
DNA: TGTGCCAGCAGCAACAGGGCCTCCTACAATGAGCAGTTCTTC
CDR3: CASSNRASYNEQFF

D: TRBD2
V: TRBV7-2
size: once
J: TRBJ2-7
DNA: TGTGCCAGCAGACCAGCGGGGGGGAACGAGCAGTACTTC
CDR3: CASRPAGGNEQYF

D: -
V: TRBV7-8
size: -
J: TRBJ2-7
DNA: TGTGCCAGCAGAGCGCAGGCGGGGGCCGTGGGCGAGCAGTACTTC
CDR3: CASRAQAGAVGEQYF

D: -
V: TRBV28
size: -
J: TRBJ1-1
DNA: TGTGCCAGCAGTTTAGGGGAGGCCAGGGTGAACACTGAAGCTTTCTTT
CDR3: CASSLGEARVNTEAFF

D: -
V: TRBV2
size: -
J: TRBJ1-3
DNA: TGTGCCAGCAGTGACCGGGGGGCCTCTGGAAACACCATATATTTT
CDR3: CASSDRGASGNTIYF

D: TRBD1
V: TRBV20-1
size: -
J: TRBJ1-1
DNA: TGCAGTGCTAGTGACAGGGGGCGGGTCACTGAAGCTTTCTTT
CDR3: CSASDRGRVTEAFF

D: -
V: TRBV6-1
size: -
J: TRBJ2-7
DNA: TGTGCCAGCAGTGACGTGGGGGGTCCCTACGAGCAGTACTTC
CDR3: CASSDVGGPYEQYF

D: -
V: TRBV7-9
size: -
J: TRBJ2-1
DNA: TGTGCCAGTATACCGGGACACCGAGGGAATGAGCAGTTCTTC
CDR3: CASIPGHRGNEQFF

D: -
V: TRBV7-8
size: -
J: TRBJ1-6
DNA: TGTGCCAGCAGCTCTCAAAATAGCCATAATTCACCCCTCCACTTT
CDR3: CASSSQNSHNSPLHF

D: -
V: TRBV7-2
size: -
J: TRBJ1-1
DNA: TGTGCCAGCAGCTTTAAAAAGTGGAGCACTGAAGCTTTCTTT
CDR3: CASSFKKWSTEAFF

D: -
V: TRBV18
size: few
J: TRBJ1-5
DNA: TGTGCCAGCTCAGGCCCAGACAATCAGCCCCAGCATTTT
CDR3: CASSGPDNQPQHF

D: TRBD2
V: TRBV7-3
size: -
J: TRBJ2-7
DNA: TGTGCCAGCAGCCTCCTGGGAGCGGGGGACGAGCAGTACTTC
CDR3: CASSLLGAGDEQYF

D: TRBD2
V: TRBV5-4
size: -
J: TRBJ2-7
DNA: TGTGCCAGCAGCTTGGGGGCTAGCGGGGGACCACTTCGACCCTACGAGCAGTACTTC
CDR3: CASSLGASGGPLRPYEQYF

D: -
V: TRBV5-1
size: -
J: TRBJ1-6
DNA: TGCGCCAGCAGCTCATACCCCAGGGGCAATTCACCCCTCCACTTT
CDR3: CASSSYPRGNSPLHF

D: -
V: TRBV7-9
size: -
J: TRBJ2-5
DNA: TGTGCCAGCAGCCTAGAGCGTCCGGGGGAGACCCAGTACTTC
CDR3: CASSLERPGETQYF

D: -
V: TRBV7-9
size: once
J: TRBJ1-1
DNA: TGTGCCAGCAGCTTAGAGGGGAACGAAGCTTTCTTT
CDR3: CASSLEGNEAFF

D: -
V: TRBV12-5
size: -
J: TRBJ1-2
DNA: TGTGCTAGTGGTTTGTATCCAGAAACTAACTATGGCTACACCTTC
CDR3: CASGLYPETNYGYTF

D: TRBD1
V: TRBV5-1
size: once
J: TRBJ1-5
DNA: TGCGCCAGCAGCTGGACAGGGAAGATGCCTAAGACCCTTTTTAGCAATCAGCCCCAGCATTTT
CDR3: CASSWTGKMPKTLFSNQPQHF

D: TRBD1
V: TRBV6-5
size: -
J: TRBJ1-5
DNA: TGTGCCAGCAGTACAGGGGGCACAGGTCAGCCCCAGCATTTT
CDR3: CASSTGGTGQPQHF

D: TRBD1
V: TRBV5-1
size: once
J: TRBJ2-7
DNA: TGCGCCAGCAGCTTCCGGACAGGGGGCCAGGAGCAGTACTTC
CDR3: CASSFRTGGQEQYF

D: TRBD2
V: TRBV20-1
size: -
J: TRBJ2-1
DNA: TGCAGTGCTAGTAGACTAGCGGGGAACTACAATGAGCAGTTCTTC
CDR3: CSASRLAGNYNEQFF

D: TRBD2
V: TRBV5-4
size: -
J: TRBJ2-3
DNA: TGTGCCAGCACCGGCGGGGGGCGCAGAGGCACAGATACGCAGTATTTT
CDR3: CASTGGGRRGTDTQYF

D: TRBD1
V: TRBV19
size: once
J: TRBJ2-6
DNA: TGTGCCAGTAGTGCTCGGGACAGGGGACTTTCTGGGGCCAACGTCCTGACTTTC
CDR3: CASSARDRGLSGANVLTF

D: -
V: TRBV7-9
size: -
J: TRBJ1-4
DNA: TGTGCCAGCAGCGGCGGTGAAAAACTGTTTTTT
CDR3: CASSGGEKLFF

D: TRBD2
V: TRBV7-8
size: -
J: TRBJ2-3
DNA: TGTGCCAGCAACGTTCTAGCGGGAGGCACAGATACGCAGTATTTT
CDR3: CASNVLAGGTDTQYF

D: -
V: TRBV4-3
size: -
J: TRBJ1-5
DNA: TGCGCCAGCAGCCAAGATAGTAGGATTTGGGCCGAACCCTATAGCAATCAGCCCCAGCATTTT
CDR3: CASSQDSRIWAEPYSNQPQHF

D: -
V: TRBV3-1/TRBV3-2
size: -
J: TRBJ1-1
DNA: TGTGCCAGCAGCCCCCGGAACACTGAAGCTTTCTTT
CDR3: CASSPRNTEAFF

D: TRBD2
V: TRBV27
size: -
J: TRBJ2-1
DNA: TGTGCCAGCAGTTATAGCGGGGGGGCTTCCTACAATGAGCAGTTCTTC
CDR3: CASSYSGGASYNEQFF

D: -
V: TRBV5-6
size: -
J: TRBJ2-2
DNA: TGTGCCAGCAGCTTGTTGGGGGGTAAAGACACCGGGGAGCTGTTTTTT
CDR3: CASSLLGGKDTGELFF

D: -
V: TRBV5-1
size: -
J: TRBJ2-2
DNA: TGCGCCAGCACCAGGGGGGCCGGGGAGCTGTTTTTT
CDR3: CASTRGAGELFF

D: -
V: TRBV28
size: -
J: TRBJ1-4
DNA: TGTGCCAGCACTTACCCAGGGTCTAATGAAAAACTGTTTTTT
CDR3: CASTYPGSNEKLFF

D: -
V: TRBV10-3
size: -
J: TRBJ1-2
DNA: TGTGCCATCTCCACGGAGCTAAACTATGGCTACACCTTC
CDR3: CAISTELNYGYTF

D: -
V: TRBV5-1
size: -
J: TRBJ1-2
DNA: TGCGCCAGCAGCCCGTACTATCTATCTGGTGCTGGCTACACCTTC
CDR3: CASSPYYLSGAGYTF

D: -
V: TRBV7-2
size: -
J: TRBJ2-7
DNA: TGTGCCAGCAGCTTAGGTCCCAGATCCTACGAGCAGTACTTC
CDR3: CASSLGPRSYEQYF

D: TRBD1
V: TRBV29-1
size: once
J: TRBJ2-7
DNA: TGCAGCGTCGGGACAGTCTCCTACGAGCAGTACTTC
CDR3: CSVGTVSYEQYF

D: TRBD1
V: TRBV13
size: -
J: TRBJ1-2
DNA: TGTGCCAGCAGGGGACAGGGGGTTAGTTTGGACTATGGCTACACCTTC
CDR3: CASRGQGVSLDYGYTF

D: -
V: TRBV21-1
size: -
J: TRBJ2-7
DNA: TGTGCCAGCAGCAAAGGGAAAGGGGGGAGGGTTAGCGGAAACGACGAGCAGTACTTC
CDR3: CASSKGKGGRVSGNDEQYF

D: -
V: TRBV14
size: -
J: TRBJ2-6
DNA: TGTGCCAGCAGCCACCAGGCGGACTGGACCCCTCGGGCCAACGTCCTGACTTTC
CDR3: CASSHQADWTPRANVLTF

D: -
V: TRBV12-3/TRBV12-4
size: -
J: TRBJ1-2
DNA: TGTGCCAGCACCCCGCGACAGAACTATGGCTACACCTTC
CDR3: CASTPRQNYGYTF

D: TRBD2
V: TRBV7-6
size: -
J: TRBJ2-7
DNA: TGTGCCAGCAGCTTACGGGGGGGGAATGACGAGCAGTACTTC
CDR3: CASSLRGGNDEQYF

D: TRBD2
V: TRBV4-2
size: -
J: TRBJ2-3
DNA: TGTGCCAGCAGCCAAGTACGAGGACTAGCGGGGGGTGCGGCAGATACGCAGTATTTT
CDR3: CASSQVRGLAGGAADTQYF

D: TRBD1
V: TRBV29-1
size: -
J: TRBJ2-7
DNA: TGCAGCGTTGGACAGGGAAGCAACGAGCAGTACTTC
CDR3: CSVGQGSNEQYF

D: TRBD2
V: TRBV7-8
size: -
J: TRBJ2-5
DNA: TGTGCCAGCAGATCAACCGGACTAGTTCGGGAGACCCAGTACTTC
CDR3: CASRSTGLVRETQYF

D: TRBD2
V: TRBV6-2/TRBV6-3
size: -
J: TRBJ2-4
DNA: TGTGCCAGCAGTTACTCTAGGCTAGCGGGGGACCGAGGCATTCAGTACTTC
CDR3: CASSYSRLAGDRGIQYF

D: -
V: TRBV7-8
size: -
J: TRBJ2-1
DNA: TGTGCCAGCAGCCGGGACTTCGCCAATGAGCAGTTCTTC
CDR3: CASSRDFANEQFF

D: -
V: TRBV10-3
size: -
J: TRBJ2-1
DNA: TGTGCCATCAACCCGGGACTCAAAAGCTCCTACAATGAGCAGTTCTTC
CDR3: CAINPGLKSSYNEQFF

D: TRBD2
V: TRBV9
size: -
J: TRBJ2-5
DNA: TGTGCCAGCAGCGGGATAGCGGGGGGAGGGGAGACCCAGTACTTC
CDR3: CASSGIAGGGETQYF

D: -
V: TRBV5-6
size: few
J: TRBJ2-7
DNA: TGTGCCAGCAGCGATCAGATACAGGGTAACGAGCAGTACTTC
CDR3: CASSDQIQGNEQYF

D: TRBD1
V: TRBV19
size: -
J: TRBJ1-3
DNA: TGTGCCAGGGCCCGGGACAGGGATTATATCCGAAACACCATATATTTT
CDR3: CARARDRDYIRNTIYF

D: -
V: TRBV13
size: -
J: TRBJ2-7
DNA: TGTGCCAGCAGCCCTGGCAGGACTACCTACGAGCAGTACTTC
CDR3: CASSPGRTTYEQYF

D: -
V: TRBV7-9
size: -
J: TRBJ2-3
DNA: TGTGCCAGCAGCTTAGCCAGAGGCTATTCTAGCACAGATACGCAGTATTTT
CDR3: CASSLARGYSSTDTQYF

D: TRBD2
V: TRBV7-2
size: -
J: TRBJ2-1
DNA: TGTGCCAGCAGCTTATGGACTAGCTGGTACTACAATGAGCAGTTCTTC
CDR3: CASSLWTSWYYNEQFF

D: -
V: TRBV6-6
size: once
J: TRBJ1-3
DNA: TGTGCCAGCATTCGTACAGCTGGAAACACCATATATTTT
CDR3: CASIRTAGNTIYF

D: -
V: TRBV7-2
size: -
J: TRBJ2-3
DNA: TGTGCCAGCAGCCCCGATAGAAGAGGCACAGATACGCAGTATTTT
CDR3: CASSPDRRGTDTQYF

D: TRBD1
V: TRBV29-1
size: -
J: TRBJ1-1
DNA: TGCAGCGTTGTGGCAGGGGGAAACACTGAAGCTTTCTTT
CDR3: CSVVAGGNTEAFF

D: -
V: TRBV28
size: -
J: TRBJ1-2
DNA: TGTGCCAGCAGCACGGTACCTCGTGGCTACACCTTC
CDR3: CASSTVPRGYTF

D: -
V: TRBV12-5
size: -
J: TRBJ2-2
DNA: TGTGCTAGTGGTATCGACAGGAACACCGGGGAGCTGTTTTTT
CDR3: CASGIDRNTGELFF